This T cell receptor beta chain was retrieved from a study of shared clonotypes between healthy human individuals. The repertoire was sequenced with immunoSEQ multiplex PCR; TCRdb's copy has only in-frame clones and lacks some. The sample records roughly 500,000 clones, around 73% being singletons. This clone was observed a single time. Each of the donors was a healthy adult who was HIV-negative and had not had a recent acute infection or vaccination. The V gene end was trimmed by 4 bases and the J gene end by 7 bases; junction bases not matched to a gene: 7. The germline gives CDR1 SGHDT, CDR2 YYEEEE. This CDR3 contains 15 residues.

V gene TRBV5-6 combines with J gene TRBJ2-4; 11 nucleotides align to TRBD2. The source is a woman aged 40 to 50 in good health. Some clones in this sample may be carry-over from other donors' samples. Material: PBMCs. The CDR3 sequence is CASSLVAGGPNIQYF. The CDR3 DNA is TGTGCCAGCAGCCTTGTAGCGGGAGGGCCGAACATTCAGTACTTC.